This T cell receptor (beta chain) was observed in a study of T cells in localized non-small cell lung cancer. Notes on the study in general: The highest T cell clonality was in uninvolved adjacent lung, above tumor.

This table comes from immunoSEQ multiplex PCR, and its TCRdb copy is limited to in-frame clones, with some not included. Among roughly 30,000 clones, about 86% were seen once, and the ten largest hold 5.3%. A word on this clone: What it binds is unknown.

V shed 4 bases, J shed 3 bases, and the junction held 12 bases outside the gene matches. This CDR3 spans 19 amino acids. Germline lookup yields CDR1 MNHEY and CDR2 SMNVEV (reference sequence). V usage is TRBV27 and J usage is TRBJ2-3; 14 nucleotides align to TRBD2. This clonotype originated in a man between 40 and 70 years old with stage III lung adenocarcinoma. The sequencing used peripheral blood mononuclear cells, collected before any cancer treatment. CDR3 in DNA: TGTGCCAGCAGTTCTCCGACTAGCGGGAGGGCCGGGTTGACAGATACGCAGTATTTT. This sequence encodes CASSSPTSGRAGLTDTQYF.